Below are 30 T cell receptor beta chains sequenced from a single sample in a study of shared clonotypes between healthy human individuals. The assay was immunoSEQ multiplex PCR, and TCRdb's table has in-frame clones only and misses some. The sample includes approximately 1.5 million clones, approximately 98% seen only once; the top ten take 0.4% to 0.45%. What was sequenced was naive CD4+ T cells sorted from blood. The subset: CD45RA+ positively selected. The receptors derive from a man between 25 and 39 years old in good health.

This clone was recorded only once. V and J are TRBV7-8 and TRBJ1-4, with TRBD1 identical over 10 bases. The CDR3 totals 15 residues. J was trimmed by 8 bases and V by 8 bases; bases with no gene match: 11. CDR1 is SGHVS, CDR2 FQNEAQ, per germline. This chain's CDR3 is CASGKGRTGGEKLFF. CDR3 DNA: TGTGCCAGCGGGAAGGGTAGGACAGGGGGAGAAAAACTGTTTTTT.

The J gene is TRBJ2-5, the V gene TRBV10-3, with 10 bases that match TRBD1. Germline CDR1 reads ENHRY; CDR2 reads SYGVKD. CDR3 size: 15 residues. Trimming at V came to 3 bases and at J to 2 bases, leaving 3 bases not matched to a gene. The CDR3 nucleotides are TGTGCCATCAGTGAAGGGACAGGGGTACAAGAGACCCAGTACTTC. This sequence encodes CAISEGTGVQETQYF.

This CDR3 is CASSKRTGSSYEQYF. In nucleotides, the CDR3 is TGTGCCAGCAGCAAGAGGACAGGGAGTTCCTACGAGCAGTACTTC. This rearrangement joins TRBV21-1 to TRBJ2-7; the D call of TRBD1 is as the table states it, not checked on the DNA. TRBV21-1 is a pseudogene locus. The CDR3 consists of 15 residues.

This chain connects TRBV7-3 to TRBJ2-1, with a possible D match to TRBD2 (5 bases). Trimming removed 5 bases at V and 2 bases at J, with 16 bases between. CDR3 length: 16 residues. Germline assignment: CDR1 SGHTA and CDR2 FQGTGA. The CDR3 DNA is TGTGCCAGCAGCCAACCTGGCGGAGGCCCCTACAATGAGCAGTTCTTC. This gives the protein CASSQPGGGPYNEQFF.

The CDR3 region has the DNA TGTGCCAGCAGCTTGGTGGCAGGGCTGGGCACTGAAGCTTTCTTT. Protein product: CASSLVAGLGTEAFF. This chain links TRBV5-5 with TRBJ1-1; maybe TRBD1 (5 bases). The CDR3 extends over 15 amino acids. Germline CDR1 reads SGHKS; CDR2 reads YYEKEE (reference sequence). V was cut by 0 bases and J by 4 bases, with 13 bases left in between.

The J gene is TRBJ2-1, the V gene TRBV18; D may be TRBD1 (6 bases). V shed 3 bases and J shed 7 bases, with 13 bases lying between them. The CDR3 loop spans 14 amino acids. Germline V CDR1 and CDR2: KGHSH, LQKENI. The CDR3, as DNA: TGTGCCAGCTCACCCGACAGGAGTGGGAATGAGCAGTTCTTC. As protein: CASSPDRSGNEQFF.

The chain uses TRBV6-6 and TRBJ1-2; D is perhaps TRBD1 (6 bases). The CDR3 totals 15 residues. Germline V gene lookup returns CDR1 MNHNY and CDR2 SVGAGI (reference sequence). V lost 5 bases and J lost 8, with 21 bases in between. The chain's CDR3 is CASSTPPAGAQGYTF. Written as DNA, the CDR3 is TGTGCCAGCAGTACACCCCCCGCGGGGGCGCAAGGCTACACCTTC.

This clone was seen only once. J is TRBJ1-5 and V is TRBV10-3; 10 positions match TRBD1. This CDR3 is built from 13 residues. V shed 6 bases and J 5 bases; nucleotides not matched to a gene: 1. Per germline, CDR1 ENHRY and CDR2 SYGVKD. Here the CDR3 reads CAIRDRGDQPQHF. For the CDR3, the DNA is TGTGCCATCAGGGACAGGGGGGATCAGCCCCAGCATTTT.

CDR3 DNA: TGTGCCAGCAGTGAAAGGGGCCTCGTAGACTACGAGCAGTACTTC. As protein: CASSERGLVDYEQYF. This chain joins TRBV2 and TRBJ2-7, with D perhaps TRBD1 (5 bases). The CDR3 is made up of 15 amino acids. Looked up from germline, CDR1 is SNHLY and CDR2 is FYNNEI. Trimming shortened V by 2 bases and J by 3 bases, and 14 bases separated the two germline ends.

V gene TRBV4-3 combines with J gene TRBJ2-2, with D uncertain. Germline V lookup: CDR1 LGHNA, CDR2 YSLEER. CDR3 size: 14 residues. The V end was cut by 10 bases, the J end by 3 bases, with 15 bases between. CDR3 loop: CATSLTPYTGELFF. The CDR3 nucleotides are TGCGCCACCTCTCTCACCCCCTACACCGGGGAGCTGTTTTTT.

The chain joins TRBV6-1 to TRBJ2-7; TRBD1 might be the D (6 bases). V gave up 0 bases and J gave up 3 bases, with 9 bases separating them. The germline V gene encodes CDR1 MNHNS and CDR2 SASEGT. The CDR3 spans 14 residues. The CDR3 spells CASSEAARGYEQYF. The CDR3 nucleotides are TGTGCCAGCAGTGAAGCGGCCAGGGGCTACGAGCAGTACTTC.

V is TRBV7-3 and J is TRBJ2-3, with 7 bases fitting TRBD2. This CDR3 comprises 19 residues. With 1 base clipped from V and 2 bases from J, the junction kept 15 bases outside the gene matches. Germline V gene data show CDR1 as SGHTA and CDR2 as FQGTGA. CDR3 in DNA: TGTGCCAGCAGCTTAAAACCCCCAGGCGGGAGCTGGGTCACAGATACGCAGTATTTT. Translation gives CASSLKPPGGSWVTDTQYF.

J is TRBJ2-3 and V is TRBV28, with 9 bases that match TRBD2. V trimming: 3 bases; J trimming: 2 bases; junction bases outside the gene matches: 12. This CDR3 region has 18 residues. The germline V gene encodes CDR1 MDHEN and CDR2 SYDVKM. CDR3 amino acids: CASSFEAGGLKITDTQYF. The CDR3 bases are TGTGCCAGCAGTTTTGAAGCGGGAGGATTAAAAATCACAGATACGCAGTATTTT.

On this clone: The same CDR3 arises from other DNA sequences in this sample as well. The chain carries TRBV4-3 and TRBJ2-7; D is ambiguous. V lost 1 base and J lost 3, with 7 bases in between. Germline loops: CDR1 LGHNA, CDR2 YSLEER. The CDR3 is 13 residues long. DNA of the CDR3: TGCGCCAGCAGCCAAGGACCGCTCTACGAGCAGTACTTC. It yields the protein CASSQGPLYEQYF.

This sequence joins TRBV6-5 and TRBJ2-2, with D tentatively TRBD2 (5 bases). The germline V gene has CDR1 MNHEY and CDR2 SVGAGI. V dropped 5 bases and J dropped 5 bases, with 9 bases sitting between them. There are 13 residues in the CDR3. CDR3 DNA: TGTGCCAGCAGTCCTACTAGAACCGGGGAGCTGTTTTTT. Amino acid sequence: CASSPTRTGELFF.

This chain uses TRBV15 with TRBJ1-5; D is unclear. The CDR3 consists of 14 residues. Germline V gene lookup returns CDR1 LNHNV and CDR2 YYDKDF (reference sequence). V was clipped by 3 bases and J by 6 bases, with 12 bases between them. For the CDR3, the DNA is TGTGCCACCAGCAGCATCGTATACCGTCAGCCCCAGCATTTT. It yields the protein CATSSIVYRQPQHF.

The chain is built from TRBV5-5 and TRBJ2-3; D not resolved. CDR3 length: 16 residues. The V gene's germline CDR1 is SGHKS and CDR2 YYEKEE (reference sequence). Deletions cut 4 bases from V and 4 bases from J, with 19 bases between. CDR3 coding DNA: TGTGCCAGCAGCACACGGGCAGCCGGTCGCCCAGATACGCAGTATTTT. Translating gives CASSTRAAGRPDTQYF.

The rearrangement links TRBV6-1 to TRBJ2-7; 7 bases fit TRBD1. With V trimmed by 4 bases and J by 0 bases, 9 bases remained unmatched. Germline V gene data show CDR1 as MNHNS and CDR2 as SASEGT. The CDR3 extends over 16 amino acids. CDR3 in DNA: TGTGCCAGCAGTGCCCTACAGGGGAGCAACTCCTACGAGCAGTACTTC. It specifies CASSALQGSNSYEQYF.

The V gene is TRBV18, the J gene TRBJ1-5; 8 nucleotides agree with TRBD1. J lost 6 bases, V lost 5 bases, and 12 bases had no gene match. This CDR3 is built from 16 residues. Per germline, CDR1 KGHSH and CDR2 LQKENI. In DNA form, the CDR3 reads TGTGCCAGCTCAAGGGGTGCAGGGGGCGACGGTCAGCCCCAGCATTTT. The encoded protein is CASSRGAGGDGQPQHF.

The count of this clone is one. The CDR3 DNA is TGTGCCAGCAGCTTGTTGGTCTCTGAAGCTTTCTTT. Amino acids: CASSLLVSEAFF. The chain employs TRBV5-5 and TRBJ1-1, with D hard to call. The CDR3 sequence is 12 residues long. Trimming cost V 1 base and J 6 bases, with 7 bases left between them. Germline CDR1 is SGHKS and CDR2 is YYEKEE (reference sequence).

V usage is TRBV5-1 and J usage is TRBJ2-7; tentatively, D is TRBD1 (6 bases). Germline CDR1 SGHRS, CDR2 YFSETQ. V lost 5 bases and J 3 bases, leaving 30 bases between the germline ends. This CDR3 has 19 amino acids. CDR3 sequence: CASRGGQGLGGSPVYEQYF. Written as DNA, the CDR3 is TGCGCCAGCAGGGGTGGGCAGGGGCTTGGTGGGAGCCCTGTCTACGAGCAGTACTTC.

This clone was found once. The chain has TRBV7-2 and TRBJ2-7, with D hard to call. Germline CDR1 SGHTA, CDR2 FQGNSA. CDR3 length: 15 residues. The V and J ends lost 1 base and 0 bases respectively, with 10 bases between them. As DNA, the CDR3 is TGTGCCAGCAGCTTAGGGGCGGTGAGCTCCTACGAGCAGTACTTC. Its translation is CASSLGAVSSYEQYF.

The chain joins TRBV19 to TRBJ1-3; D not resolved. Germline loops: CDR1 LNHDA, CDR2 SQIVND (reference sequence). The CDR3 sequence is 16 residues long. V lost 3 bases, J lost 2 bases, and 14 bases lay in between. The CDR3 bases are TGTGCCAGTAGTATCCTTCGGAAAATAACTGGAAACACCATATATTTT. Protein: CASSILRKITGNTIYF.

V and J are TRBV7-9 and TRBJ2-1; D possibly uses TRBD1 or TRBD2 (5 bases each). Germline assignment: CDR1 SEHNR and CDR2 FQNEAQ (reference sequence). This CDR3 has 16 residues. The V gene lost 6 bases and the J gene lost 5 bases, with 20 bases spanning the gap. The CDR3 protein is CASSHYGASGHNEQFF. The CDR3 coding sequence is TGTGCCAGCAGTCACTACGGAGCCTCGGGGCACAATGAGCAGTTCTTC. Combining the CDR3 with reference TRBV7-9 and TRBJ2-1 gives the whole variable domain DTGVSQNPRHKITKRGQNVTFRCDPISEHNRLYWYRQTLGQGPEFLTYFQNEAQLEKSRLLSDRFSAERPKGSFSTLEIQRTEQGDSAMYLCASSHYGASGHNEQFFGPGTRLTVL.

The chain combines TRBV18 with TRBJ2-7; D is unresolved. The CDR3 spans 15 residues. V was shortened by 0 bases and J by 0 bases, with 9 bases between the two germline ends. In germline, CDR1 is KGHSH, CDR2 LQKENI. DNA of the CDR3: TGTGCCAGCTCACCACCTAGTCTGAGCTCCTACGAGCAGTACTTC. It is translated as CASSPPSLSSYEQYF.

The chain couples TRBV4-2 to TRBJ2-3; D may correspond to TRBD1 or TRBD2 (7 bases each). This CDR3 is 17 amino acids long. V gave up 2 bases and J gave up 3 bases, with 18 bases separating them. CDR1 is LGHNA, CDR2 YNFKEQ, per germline. CDR3 sequence reads: CASSQQRQGGETDTQYF. CDR3 nucleotides: TGTGCCAGCAGCCAACAAAGACAGGGAGGGGAAACAGATACGCAGTATTTT.

The V and J genes are TRBV5-4 and TRBJ2-2; a possible D gene is TRBD1 (6 bases). Germline loops: CDR1 SGHNT, CDR2 YYREEE (reference sequence). The germline V and J ends were trimmed by 0 bases and 6 bases, with 9 bases remaining between them. This CDR3 spans 14 amino acids. The CDR3 region is CASSLGGPPGELFF. The DNA for the CDR3 is TGTGCCAGCAGCTTGGGGGGGCCACCCGGGGAGCTGTTTTTT.

The chain joins TRBV6-1 to TRBJ2-1; weak D call: TRBD2 (5 bases). With 2 bases removed from V and 2 bases from J, the gap between germline ends came to 10 bases. The CDR3 spans 15 residues. CDR1 MNHNS and CDR2 SASEGT come from the germline V gene. The CDR3: CASSETSSAYNEQFF. DNA of the CDR3: TGTGCCAGCAGTGAAACGAGTAGCGCCTACAATGAGCAGTTCTTC.

In DNA, the CDR3 is TGTGCCAGCAGCAATCAGCCGGGTTCCAGAGAGACCCAGTACTTC. Translation gives CASSNQPGSRETQYF. The rearrangement joins TRBV11-2 to TRBJ2-5, with D unresolved. In germline, CDR1 is SGHAT, CDR2 FQNNGV. The CDR3 consists of 15 residues. V dropped 5 bases and J dropped 4 bases, with 17 bases sitting between them.

This clone came up once. J is TRBJ2-2 and V is TRBV14; the D is unclear. This CDR3 region has 14 residues. Germline lookup yields CDR1 SGHDN and CDR2 FVKESK. V was shortened by 3 bases and J by 1 base, with 6 bases between the two germline ends. CDR3 loop: CASSHLVNTGELFF. The CDR3, as DNA: TGTGCCAGCAGCCACTTGGTGAACACCGGGGAGCTGTTTTTT.